Listed here is a single TCR beta chain. The CDR3 is made up of 11 amino acids. V gave up 1 base and J gave up 5 bases, with 0 bases separating them. The germline CDR1 and CDR2 sequences are SNHLY and FYNNEI. The entry originates in a study of shared clonotypes between healthy human individuals. Assay: immunoSEQ multiplex PCR; the TCRdb copy retains only in-frame clones and omits some. The data show 180,000 or so clones, just under 95% seen once. The receptor was isolated from a woman between 25 and 40 years old in good health. The source material was naive CD4+ T cells sorted from blood. Subset given: CD45RA+ positively selected. The J gene is TRBJ2-1, the V gene TRBV2; no reliable D call. CDR3 in amino acids: CASSEDNEQFF. Here the CDR3 DNA reads TGTGCCAGCAGTGAAGACAATGAGCAGTTCTTC.